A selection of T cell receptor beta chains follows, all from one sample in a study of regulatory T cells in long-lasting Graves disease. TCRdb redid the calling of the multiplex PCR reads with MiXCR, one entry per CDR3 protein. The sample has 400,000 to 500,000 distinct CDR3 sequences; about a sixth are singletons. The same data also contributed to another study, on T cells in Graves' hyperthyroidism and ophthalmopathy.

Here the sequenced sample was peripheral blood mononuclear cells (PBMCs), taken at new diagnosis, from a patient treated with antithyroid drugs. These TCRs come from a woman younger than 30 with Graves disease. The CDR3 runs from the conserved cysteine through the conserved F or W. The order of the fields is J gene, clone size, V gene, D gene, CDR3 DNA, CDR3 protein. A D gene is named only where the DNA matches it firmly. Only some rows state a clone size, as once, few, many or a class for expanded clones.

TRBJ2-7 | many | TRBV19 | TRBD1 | TGTGCCAGTAGTCGGAGGGACAGGGACATCTACGAGCAGTACTTC | CASSRRDRDIYEQYF
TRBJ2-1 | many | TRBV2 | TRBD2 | TGTGCCAGCATTCGGGGACTAGCGGACAATGAGCAGTTCTTC | CASIRGLADNEQFF
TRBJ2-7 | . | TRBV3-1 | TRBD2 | TGTGCCAGCAGCCAAGTAGCGGGGGTGTACGAGCAGTACTTC | CASSQVAGVYEQYF
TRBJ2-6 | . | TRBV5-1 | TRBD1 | TGCGCCAGCAGCTTTTTACCGGGACAGGGGGCCGGGGCCAACGTCCTGACTTTC | CASSFLPGQGAGANVLTF
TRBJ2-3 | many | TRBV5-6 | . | TGTGCCAGCAGCTTGGCCGCGGCGGCTAGCACAGATACGCAGTATTTT | CASSLAAAASTDTQYF
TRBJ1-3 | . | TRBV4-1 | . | TGCGCCAGCAGCCAAGAGGGCAGGGTCGGAAACACCATATATTTT | CASSQEGRVGNTIYF
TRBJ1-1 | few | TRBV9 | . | TGTGCCAGCAGCGTCGAGGGCACTGAAGCTTTCTTT | CASSVEGTEAFF
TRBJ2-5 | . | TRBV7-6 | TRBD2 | TGTGCCAGCAGCTTAGGGGGGGGTGACCCGAGGGAGACCCAGTACTTC | CASSLGGGDPRETQYF
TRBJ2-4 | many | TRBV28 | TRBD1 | TGTGCCAGCAGTTCCATACAGGGGAAAGTGAACATTCAGTACTTC | CASSSIQGKVNIQYF
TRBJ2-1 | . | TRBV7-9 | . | TGTGCCAGCAGCCCATCCTTATGGCCAAACAATGAGCAGTTCTTC | CASSPSLWPNNEQFF
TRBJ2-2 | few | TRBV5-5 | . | TGTGCCAGCAGCGGAACAGGGATAGGCACCGGGAAGCTGTTTTTT | CASSGTGIGTGKLFF
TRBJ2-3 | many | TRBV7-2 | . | TGTGCCAGCAGCTTAGTCTCGCGACAGACGCAGTATTTT | CASSLVSRQTQYF
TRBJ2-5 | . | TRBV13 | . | TGTGCCAGCAGCGAGGACGGACCCCAAGAGACCCAGTACTTC | CASSEDGPQETQYF
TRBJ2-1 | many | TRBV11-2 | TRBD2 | TGTGCCAGCAGCTTAGCCGGGTTGGGACTAGCGGGAGGTGGTGAGCAGTTCTTC | CASSLAGLGLAGGGEQFF
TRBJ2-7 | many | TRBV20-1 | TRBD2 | TGCAGTGCTACAGCCCCGGGCGGGAGCCCCCACGAGCAGTACTTC | CSATAPGGSPHEQYF
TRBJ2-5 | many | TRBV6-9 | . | TGTGCCAGCAGTTCCAGTTACCAAGAGACCCAGTACTTC | CASSSSYQETQYF
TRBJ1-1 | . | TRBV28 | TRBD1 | TGTGCCAGCAGTTTGAACAGGGGCACAGGTGGCACTGAAGCTTTCTTT | CASSLNRGTGGTEAFF
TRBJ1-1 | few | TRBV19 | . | TGTGCCAGTAGTATAGGTGATCGGGTCGGATCTGAGGCTTTCTTT | CASSIGDRVGSEAFF
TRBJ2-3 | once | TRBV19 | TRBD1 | TGTGCCAGTAGTATAGCCGGACAGGGGATAATACGGGATACGCAGTATTTT | CASSIAGQGIIRDTQYF
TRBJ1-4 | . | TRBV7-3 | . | TGTGCCAGCAGCCCCCCCTGGCTAACCGCTCGTAGTAATGAAAAACTGTTTTTT | CASSPPWLTARSNEKLFF
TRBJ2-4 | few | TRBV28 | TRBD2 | TGTGCCAGTGGGACTAGCGGGAGTACGGCCAAAAACATTCAGTACTTC | CASGTSGSTAKNIQYF
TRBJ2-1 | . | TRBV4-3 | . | TGCGCCAGCAGCCAGTTCCTTCACCGAAGGACGGACTCCTACAATGAGCAGTTCTTC | CASSQFLHRRTDSYNEQFF
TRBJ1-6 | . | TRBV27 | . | TGTGCCAGCAGTAGGGAACCTAGGAATTCACCCCTCCACTTT | CASSREPRNSPLHF
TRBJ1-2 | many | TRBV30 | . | TGTGCCTGGAGTCGGGGACATGGCTACACCTTC | CAWSRGHGYTF
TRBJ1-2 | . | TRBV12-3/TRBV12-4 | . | TGTGCCAGCAGTAACAGTAATGGCTACACCTTC | CASSNSNGYTF
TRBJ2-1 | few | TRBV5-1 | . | TGCGCCAGCAGCTTAGCAGGGACAAACGCCCGCGATGAGCAGTTCTTC | CASSLAGTNARDEQFF
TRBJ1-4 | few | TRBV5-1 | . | TGCGCCAGCAGCTTGCAGCCAACTAATGAAAAACTGTTTTTT | CASSLQPTNEKLFF
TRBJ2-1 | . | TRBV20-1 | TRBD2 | TGCAGTGCGCCGCGGGAGTTGAATCCCTACAATGAGCAGTTCTTC | CSAPRELNPYNEQFF
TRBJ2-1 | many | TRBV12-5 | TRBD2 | TGTGCTAGTGGTTTGGCCACCAACCCGGGACTAGCGGGAAATGAGCAGTTCTTC | CASGLATNPGLAGNEQFF
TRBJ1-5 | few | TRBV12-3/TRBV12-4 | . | TGTGCCAGCAGTTCACCTGGACAGTTTGATCAGCCCCAGCATTTT | CASSSPGQFDQPQHF
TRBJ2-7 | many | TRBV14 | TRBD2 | TGTGCCAGCAGCCAACTAGCGGGAGACGAGCAGTACTTC | CASSQLAGDEQYF
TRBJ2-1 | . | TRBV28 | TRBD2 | TGTGCCAGCAGTTTGGGCGGGAGTGCATACAATGAGCAGTTCTTC | CASSLGGSAYNEQFF
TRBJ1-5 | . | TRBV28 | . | TGTGCCAGCAGTTTACCACAGGAGGGACAGCCCCAGCATTTT | CASSLPQEGQPQHF
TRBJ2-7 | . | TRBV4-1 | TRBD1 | TGCGCCAGCAGCCAACCGGGAAAGGGGGACAGGGGGCTCTACGAGCAGTACTTC | CASSQPGKGDRGLYEQYF
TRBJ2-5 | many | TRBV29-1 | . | TGCAGCGTTCGAGTTGGAGAGACCCAGTACTTC | CSVRVGETQYF
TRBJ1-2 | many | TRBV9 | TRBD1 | TGTGCCAGCAGCGTGACAGGGGACTATGGCTACACCTTC | CASSVTGDYGYTF
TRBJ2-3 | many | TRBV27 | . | TGTGCCAGCAGGGCAGGGCCGGCAGATACGCAGTATTTT | CASRAGPADTQYF
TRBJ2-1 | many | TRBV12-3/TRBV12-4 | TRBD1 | TGTGCCAGCAGTCCAGACCGGCAGGGGGCCCGGGAGCAGTTCTTC | CASSPDRQGAREQFF
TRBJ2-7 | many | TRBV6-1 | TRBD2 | TGTGCCAGCGGTAGACTAGCGGGAGGCCTTGTTTCCTCCTACGAGCAGTACTTC | CASGRLAGGLVSSYEQYF
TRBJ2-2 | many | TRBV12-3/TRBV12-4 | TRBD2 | TGTGCCAGCAGTTTACACGGGAGGTTCACCGGGGAGCTGTTTTTT | CASSLHGRFTGELFF
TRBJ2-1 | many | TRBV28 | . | TGTGCCAGCAGTTTAGGGGCAGGGAGGAATAGTAATGAGCAGTTCTTC | CASSLGAGRNSNEQFF
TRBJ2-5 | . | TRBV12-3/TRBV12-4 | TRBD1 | TGTGCCAGCAGTTTAGCATGGACAGGGGGGCATTTCAAGGAGGAAGAGACCCAGTACTTC | CASSLAWTGGHFKEEETQYF
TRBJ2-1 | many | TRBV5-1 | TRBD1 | TGCGCCAGCAGCTTGGGGGACAGGGGGGGCGATGAGCAGTTCTTC | CASSLGDRGGDEQFF
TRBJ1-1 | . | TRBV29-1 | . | TGCAGCGTTGAAGTAGCTTCGAACACTGAAGCTTTCTTT | CSVEVASNTEAFF